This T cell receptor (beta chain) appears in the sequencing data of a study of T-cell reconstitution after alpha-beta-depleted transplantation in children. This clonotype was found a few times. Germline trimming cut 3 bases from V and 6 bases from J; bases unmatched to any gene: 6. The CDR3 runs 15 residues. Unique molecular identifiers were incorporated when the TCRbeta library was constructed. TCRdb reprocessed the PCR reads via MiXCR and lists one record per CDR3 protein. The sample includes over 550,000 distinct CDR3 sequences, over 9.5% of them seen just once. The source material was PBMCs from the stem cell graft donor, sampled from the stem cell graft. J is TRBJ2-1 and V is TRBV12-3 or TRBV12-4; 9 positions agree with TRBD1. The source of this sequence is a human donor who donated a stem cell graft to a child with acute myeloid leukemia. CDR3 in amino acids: CASSFRGQGSNEQFF. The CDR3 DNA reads TGTGCCAGCAGTTTCAGGGGACAGGGCTCCAATGAGCAGTTCTTC.